The 24 T cell receptor beta chains presented below share a single source sample, sequenced in a study of blood T cell repertoires in COVID-19. The data were produced by immunoSEQ multiplex PCR, yet TCRdb's version contains in-frame clones alone and is incomplete. The sample yields about 110,000 clones, about four fifths seen once. Input material: peripheral blood. These receptors were obtained from a woman aged 70 to 79 with acute or convalescent COVID-19.

This chain links TRBV27 with TRBJ2-3, with TRBD2 as a possible D gene (5 bases). Trimming took off 8 bases at V and 5 bases at J, with 20 bases between the two ends. CDR3 size: 15 residues. Germline V CDR1 and CDR2: MNHEY, SMNVEV (reference sequence). The CDR3: CASFPLGQAGDTQYF. The CDR3 coding sequence is TGTGCCAGCTTCCCGCTTGGCCAGGCGGGAGATACGCAGTATTTT.

The J gene is TRBJ2-1, the V gene TRBV5-1; a possible D gene is TRBD2 (5 bases). CDR3 length: 15 residues. Trimming removed 5 bases from V and 7 bases from J, with 19 bases in between. Germline loops: CDR1 SGHRS, CDR2 YFSETQ. This chain's CDR3 is CASSGDGIARNEQFF. CDR3 DNA sequence: TGCGCCAGCAGTGGCGACGGGATAGCAAGAAATGAGCAGTTCTTC.

This clone was counted once. This chain connects TRBV5-1 to TRBJ2-1, with D possibly TRBD2 on 6 matching bases. Germline loops: CDR1 SGHRS, CDR2 YFSETQ. The V and J ends lost 0 bases and 5 bases respectively, with 12 bases between them. CDR3 length equals 15 residues. The CDR3 is CASSLALATNNEQFF. The CDR3 nucleotides read TGCGCCAGCAGCTTGGCGCTAGCGACCAACAATGAGCAGTTCTTC.

The genes are TRBV10-1 and TRBJ1-1; 8 bases agree with TRBD1. The CDR3 contains 15 residues. Unmatched junction bases numbered 8, after V lost 6 bases and J lost 2 bases. Germline V CDR1 and CDR2: WNHNN, SYGVQD (reference sequence). CDR3 in amino acids: CASRAGGPGNTEAFF. CDR3 in DNA: TGCGCCAGCAGAGCAGGGGGCCCGGGAAACACTGAAGCTTTCTTT.

This chain joins TRBV21-1 and TRBJ1-4. TRBV21-1 is shown as a pseudogene. The CDR3 runs to 17 residues. CDR3 amino acids: CASSKALYGRGDEKLFF. CDR3 nucleotides: TGTGCCAGCAGCAAAGCGCTTTATGGCCGGGGGGATGAAAAACTGTTTTTT.

The chain has TRBV4-1 and TRBJ1-5, with D possibly matching TRBD1 (6 bases). Germline V gives CDR1 MGHRA, CDR2 YSYEKL. The CDR3 loop spans 18 amino acids. V lost 0 bases and J lost 7, with 22 bases in between. The CDR3 nucleotides are TGCGCCAGCAGCCAAGAGGCCGGCGGTGGGGGCAACTTCCAGCCCCAGCATTTT. Amino acid sequence: CASSQEAGGGGNFQPQHF.

The chain uses TRBV2 and TRBJ2-3, with TRBD1 matching over 7 bases. The germline CDR1 and CDR2 sequences are SNHLY and FYNNEI. The CDR3 runs 15 residues. Trimming removed 1 base from V and 2 bases from J; junction bases left unmatched: 3. The CDR3 spells CASSEGGQPTDTQYF. Here the CDR3 DNA reads TGTGCCAGCAGTGAAGGGGGACAGCCCACAGATACGCAGTATTTT.

V usage is TRBV18 and J usage is TRBJ2-3, with 9 bases lining up with TRBD2. The V gene end was trimmed by 6 bases and the J gene end by 8 bases; junction bases not matched to a gene: 9. Per the germline V gene, CDR1 is KGHSH and CDR2 is LQKENI. This CDR3 comprises 14 residues. The CDR3: CASSATSGPGTQYF. The CDR3 DNA follows: TGTGCCAGCTCTGCGACTAGCGGCCCCGGTACGCAGTATTTT.

There are a few counts of this clone. The chain uses TRBV19 and TRBJ1-3; maybe TRBD1 (5 bases). V was cut by 5 bases and J by 0 bases, with 11 bases left in between. The CDR3 covers 15 residues. Germline V gene sequence: CDR1 LNHDA, CDR2 SQIVND (reference sequence). Written as DNA, the CDR3 is TGTGCCAGTAGTTTTCTACAGGCCTCTGGAAACACCATATATTTT. Translating gives CASSFLQASGNTIYF.

The chain employs TRBV4-2 and TRBJ1-2; TRBD1 might be the D (5 bases). Trimming stripped 0 bases from V and 4 bases from J, with 12 bases between. CDR1 is LGHNA and CDR2 is YNFKEQ in the germline V gene. This CDR3 has 15 residues. CDR3 nucleotides: TGTGCCAGCAGCCAAGAAATGGGGCGAGCCTATGGCTACACCTTC. Protein product: CASSQEMGRAYGYTF.

This chain connects TRBV4-3 to TRBJ1-1; a weak D match, TRBD1 (6 bases). The CDR3 contains 14 residues. V shed 4 bases and J shed 3 bases, with 12 bases lying between them. Per the germline V gene, CDR1 is LGHNA and CDR2 is YSLEER. The CDR3: CASSRGQLDTEAFF. The CDR3 coding sequence is TGCGCCAGCAGCCGAGGACAGCTTGACACTGAAGCTTTCTTT.

J is TRBJ2-3 and V is TRBV4-1; no definite D call. This CDR3 has 12 residues. The germline gives CDR1 MGHRA, CDR2 YSYEKL. Trimming shortened V by 4 bases and J by 4 bases, and 6 bases separated the two germline ends. The DNA for the CDR3 is TGCGCCAGCAGCCCCTCCCCAGATACGCAGTATTTT. Translation: CASSPSPDTQYF.

The table lists this clone with a count of one. Written as DNA, the CDR3 is TGCGCCAGCAGCGGCAGGGGCCTGAACACCGGGGAGCTGTTTTTT. It codes for CASSGRGLNTGELFF. This sequence joins TRBV5-1 and TRBJ2-2; tentative D call: TRBD1 (6 bases). The CDR3 covers 15 residues. CDR1 SGHRS and CDR2 YFSETQ come from the germline V gene. V lost 4 bases, J lost 1 base, and 11 bases lay in between.

The chain joins TRBV29-1 to TRBJ1-1; possibly TRBD1 for D (6 bases). Germline V CDR1 and CDR2: SQVTM, ANQGSEA. The CDR3 contains 14 residues. Trimming took off 2 bases at V and 3 bases at J, with 13 bases between the two ends. DNA for the CDR3: TGCAGCGTTGAAACTCAAGGGGGTGACACTGAAGCTTTCTTT. Residues: CSVETQGGDTEAFF. Complete variable domain (other parts from reference TRBV29-1 and TRBJ1-1): SAVISQKPSRDICQRGTSLTIQCQVDSQVTMMFWYRQQPGQSLTLIATANQGSEATYESGFVIDKFPISRPNLTFSTLTVSNMSPEDSSIYLCSVETQGGDTEAFFGQGTRLTVV.

The rearrangement joins TRBV6-5 to TRBJ2-2; possible D gene TRBD1, 5 bases. This CDR3 region has 15 residues. Germline CDR1 is MNHEY and CDR2 is SVGAGI. Trimming removed 4 bases from V and 0 bases from J, with 9 bases in between. CDR3: CASSWGRSNTGELFF. The CDR3 region has the DNA TGTGCCAGCAGTTGGGGCAGATCGAACACCGGGGAGCTGTTTTTT.

The chain uses TRBV19 and TRBJ2-3; 10 bases are a match to TRBD2. The CDR3 runs 18 residues. The V and J ends lost 5 bases and 4 bases, in that order; junction bases with no gene match: 15. Germline V lookup: CDR1 LNHDA, CDR2 SQIVND (reference sequence). CDR3 amino acids: CASSPPRGLAGAADTQYF. Written as DNA, the CDR3 is TGTGCCAGTAGTCCCCCCCGGGGGCTAGCGGGAGCCGCAGATACGCAGTATTTT. Complete variable domain (other parts from reference TRBV19 and TRBJ2-3): DGGITQSPKYLFRKEGQNVTLSCEQNLNHDAMYWYRQDPGQGLRLIYYSQIVNDFQKGDIAEGYSVSREKKESFPLTVTSAQKNPTAFYLCASSPPRGLAGAADTQYFGPGTRLTVL.

This chain uses TRBV6-2 or TRBV6-3 with TRBJ1-6; 8 nucleotides agree with TRBD1. Per germline, CDR1 MNHEY and CDR2 SVGEGT. This CDR3 comprises 16 residues. V shed 5 bases and J 6 bases; nucleotides not matched to a gene: 9. Here the CDR3 DNA reads TGTGCCAGCAGTGACGACAGGGGCGGATTTAATTCACCCCTCCACTTT. It specifies CASSDDRGGFNSPLHF.

V usage is TRBV28 and J usage is TRBJ2-7, with TRBD1 identical over 8 bases. The CDR3 spans 15 residues. V was pared by 5 bases and J by 2 bases, with 8 bases of the junction left unmatched. CDR1 MDHEN and CDR2 SYDVKM come from the germline V gene. CDR3 coding DNA: TGTGCCAGCAGTCCCCCAGCAGGGGGCCCCTACGAGCAGTACTTC. Protein product: CASSPPAGGPYEQYF.

This chain joins TRBV5-8 and TRBJ2-3; 12 positions match TRBD2. This CDR3 contains 16 residues. Germline-derived CDR1 and CDR2 are SGHTS and YDEGEE. J was trimmed by 5 bases and V by 4 bases; bases with no gene match: 8. CDR3 in amino acids: CASSRRQGLAGDTQYF. The CDR3 region has the DNA TGTGCCAGCAGCCGAAGACAGGGACTAGCGGGAGATACGCAGTATTTT.

V is TRBV10-2 and J is TRBJ2-5; D perhaps matches TRBD2 (7 bases). Trimming cost V 6 bases and J 4 bases, with 21 bases left between them. The CDR3 loop spans 16 amino acids. The V gene's germline CDR1 is WSHSY and CDR2 SAAADI. CDR3 residues: CASSGGPRRGGETQYF. CDR3 nucleotides: TGCGCCAGCAGCGGGGGGCCACGCCGGGGTGGAGAGACCCAGTACTTC.

This CDR3 is CASSLNRDPNTEAFF. The CDR3 nucleotides are TGTGCCAGCAGCCTCAACAGGGACCCAAACACTGAAGCTTTCTTT. The chain carries TRBV3-1 (or the pseudogene TRBV3-2) and TRBJ1-1; maybe TRBD1 (6 bases). The CDR3 runs to 15 residues. CDR1 and CDR2 from the germline V gene are LGHDT and YNNKEL (reference sequence). Trimming took off 4 bases at V and 2 bases at J, with 14 bases between the two ends.

This clone is large by share. V gene TRBV19 combines with J gene TRBJ2-5; TRBD2 aligns across 8 bases. With V trimmed by 3 bases and J by 1 base, 4 bases remained unmatched. From germline, CDR1 is LNHDA and CDR2 SQIVND (reference sequence). The CDR3 is 15 residues long. CDR3 sequence reads: CASSISLAVQETQYF. DNA of the CDR3: TGTGCCAGTAGTATTTCACTAGCGGTCCAAGAGACCCAGTACTTC.

The chain recombines TRBV4-3 with TRBJ2-7, with 7 bases that match TRBD1. CDR1 LGHNA and CDR2 YSLEER come from the germline V gene. V shed 5 bases, J shed 3 bases, and the junction held 7 bases outside the gene matches. The CDR3 loop spans 14 amino acids. The CDR3 loop reads CASSARQGIYEQYF. The CDR3 region has the DNA TGCGCCAGCAGCGCGAGACAGGGAATCTACGAGCAGTACTTC.

J is TRBJ1-5 and V is TRBV30, with 8 nucleotides matching TRBD1. Unmatched junction bases numbered 5, after V lost 5 bases and J lost 2 bases. Germline V CDR1 and CDR2: GTSNPN, SVGIG (reference sequence). The CDR3 length is 14 residues. The CDR3 sequence is CAWAWTGRNQPQHF. In DNA form, the CDR3 reads TGTGCCTGGGCTTGGACAGGGCGCAATCAGCCCCAGCATTTT.